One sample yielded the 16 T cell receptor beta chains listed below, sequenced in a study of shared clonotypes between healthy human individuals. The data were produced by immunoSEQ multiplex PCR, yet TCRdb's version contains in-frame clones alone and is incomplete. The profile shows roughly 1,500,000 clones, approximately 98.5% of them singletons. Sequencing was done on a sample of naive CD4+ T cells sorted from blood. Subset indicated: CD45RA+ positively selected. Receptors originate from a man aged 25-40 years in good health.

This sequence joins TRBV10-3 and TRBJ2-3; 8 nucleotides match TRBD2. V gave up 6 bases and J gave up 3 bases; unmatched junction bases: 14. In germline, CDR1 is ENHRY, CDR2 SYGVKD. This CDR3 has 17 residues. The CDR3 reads CAIRTLAGREETDTQYF. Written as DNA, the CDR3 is TGTGCCATCAGGACCCTTGCCGGGCGGGAGGAAACAGATACGCAGTATTTT.

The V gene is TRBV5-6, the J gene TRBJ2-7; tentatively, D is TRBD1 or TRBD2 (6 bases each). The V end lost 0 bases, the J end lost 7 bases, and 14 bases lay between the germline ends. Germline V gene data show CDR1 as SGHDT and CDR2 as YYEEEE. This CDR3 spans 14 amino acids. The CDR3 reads CASSLGRDIGEQYF. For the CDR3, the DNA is TGTGCCAGCAGCTTGGGGAGGGACATTGGGGAGCAGTACTTC.

CDR3 coding DNA: TGCGCCAGCAGCCCCCCCGCCTCCGGCGGGGGTAATGAGCAGTTCTTC. This gives the protein CASSPPASGGGNEQFF. The V and J genes are TRBV5-1 and TRBJ2-1, with 7 nucleotides matching TRBD2. Trimming took 4 bases from V and 7 from J; bases not matched to a gene: 14. The germline CDR1 and CDR2 sequences are SGHRS and YFSETQ. The CDR3 has 16 residues.

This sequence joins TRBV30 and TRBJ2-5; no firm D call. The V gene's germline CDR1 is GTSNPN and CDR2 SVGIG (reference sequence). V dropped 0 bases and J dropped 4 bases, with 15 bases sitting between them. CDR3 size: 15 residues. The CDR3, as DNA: TGTGCCTGGAGTGTCTATGGGGTCGGGCGAGAGACCCAGTACTTC. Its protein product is CAWSVYGVGRETQYF.

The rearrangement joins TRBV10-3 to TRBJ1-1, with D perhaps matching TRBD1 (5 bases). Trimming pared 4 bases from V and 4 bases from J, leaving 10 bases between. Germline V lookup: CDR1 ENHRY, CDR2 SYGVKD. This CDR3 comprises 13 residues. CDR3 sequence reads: CAISGRQLTEAFF. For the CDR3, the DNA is TGTGCCATCAGTGGCCGACAGCTCACTGAAGCTTTCTTT.

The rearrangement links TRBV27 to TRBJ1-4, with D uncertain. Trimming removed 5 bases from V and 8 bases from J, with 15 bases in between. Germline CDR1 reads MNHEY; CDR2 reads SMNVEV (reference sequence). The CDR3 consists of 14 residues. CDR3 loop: CASSPIDAEEKLFF. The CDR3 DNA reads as TGTGCCAGCAGTCCAATAGATGCAGAGGAAAAACTGTTTTTT. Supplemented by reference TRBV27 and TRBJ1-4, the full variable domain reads EAQVTQNPRYLITVTGKKLTVTCSQNMNHEYMSWYRQDPGLGLRQIYYSMNVEVTDKGDVPEGYKVSRKEKRNFPLILESPSPNQTSLYFCASSPIDAEEKLFFGSGTQLSVL.

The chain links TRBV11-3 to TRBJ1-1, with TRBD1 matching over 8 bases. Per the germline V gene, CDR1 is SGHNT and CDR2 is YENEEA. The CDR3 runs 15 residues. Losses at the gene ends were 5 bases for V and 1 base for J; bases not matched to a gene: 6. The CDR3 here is CASSRRTGPNTEAFF. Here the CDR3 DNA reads TGTGCCAGCAGCCGAAGGACAGGGCCGAACACTGAAGCTTTCTTT.

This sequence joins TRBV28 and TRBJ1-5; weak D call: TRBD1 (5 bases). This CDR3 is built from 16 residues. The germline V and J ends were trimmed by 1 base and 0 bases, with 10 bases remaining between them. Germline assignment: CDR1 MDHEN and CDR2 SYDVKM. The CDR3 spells CASSLSGGFSNQPQHF. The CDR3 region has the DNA TGTGCCAGCAGTTTATCCGGGGGATTTAGCAATCAGCCCCAGCATTTT.

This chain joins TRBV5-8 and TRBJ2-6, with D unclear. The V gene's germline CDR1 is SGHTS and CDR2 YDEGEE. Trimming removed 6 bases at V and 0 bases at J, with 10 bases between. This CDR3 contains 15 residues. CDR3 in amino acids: CASNGRSSGANVLTF. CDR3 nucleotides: TGTGCCAGCAATGGCAGAAGCTCTGGGGCCAACGTCCTGACTTTC.

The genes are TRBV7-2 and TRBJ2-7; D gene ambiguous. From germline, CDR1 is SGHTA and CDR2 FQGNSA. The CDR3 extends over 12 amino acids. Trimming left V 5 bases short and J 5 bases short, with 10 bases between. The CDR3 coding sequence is TGTGCCAGCAGCACCTACTACCACGAGCAGTACTTC. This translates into CASSTYYHEQYF.

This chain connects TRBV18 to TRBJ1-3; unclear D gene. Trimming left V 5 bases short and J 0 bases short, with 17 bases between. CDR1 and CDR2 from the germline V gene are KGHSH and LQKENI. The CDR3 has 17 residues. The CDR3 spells CASSGLRAPSSGNTIYF. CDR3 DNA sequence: TGTGCCAGCTCAGGTCTGAGGGCCCCCAGCTCTGGAAACACCATATATTTT.

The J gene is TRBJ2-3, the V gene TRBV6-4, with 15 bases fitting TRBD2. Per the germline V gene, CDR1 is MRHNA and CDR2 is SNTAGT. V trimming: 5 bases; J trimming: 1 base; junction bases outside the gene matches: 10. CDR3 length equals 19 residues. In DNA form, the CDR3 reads TGTGCCAGCAGTCCAAAGGGACTAGCGGGAGGATGGCGCACAGATACGCAGTATTTT. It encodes CASSPKGLAGGWRTDTQYF.

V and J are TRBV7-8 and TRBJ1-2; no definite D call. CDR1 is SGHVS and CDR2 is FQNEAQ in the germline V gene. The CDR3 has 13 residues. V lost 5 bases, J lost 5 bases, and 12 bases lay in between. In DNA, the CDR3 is TGTGCCAGCAGCCAGAAGACCGGTTATGGCTACACCTTC. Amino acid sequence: CASSQKTGYGYTF.

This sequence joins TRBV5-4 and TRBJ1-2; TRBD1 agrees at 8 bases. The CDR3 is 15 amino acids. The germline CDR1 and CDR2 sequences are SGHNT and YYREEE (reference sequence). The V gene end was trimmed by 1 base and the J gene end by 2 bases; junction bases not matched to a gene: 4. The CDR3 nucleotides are TGTGCCAGCAGCTTGAGACAGGGGATCAACTATGGCTACACCTTC. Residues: CASSLRQGINYGYTF.

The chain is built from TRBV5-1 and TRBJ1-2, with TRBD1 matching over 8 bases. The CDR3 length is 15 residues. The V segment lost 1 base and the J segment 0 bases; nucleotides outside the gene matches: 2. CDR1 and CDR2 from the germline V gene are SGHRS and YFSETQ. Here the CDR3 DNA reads TGCGCCAGCAGCTTGACAGGGGGAACTAACTATGGCTACACCTTC. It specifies CASSLTGGTNYGYTF.

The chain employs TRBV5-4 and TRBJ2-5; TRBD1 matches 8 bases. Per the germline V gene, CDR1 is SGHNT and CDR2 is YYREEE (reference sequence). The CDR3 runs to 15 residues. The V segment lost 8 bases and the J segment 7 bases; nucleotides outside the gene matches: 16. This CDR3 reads CASTKGQGLWGTQYF. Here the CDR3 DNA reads TGTGCCAGTACTAAAGGACAGGGACTTTGGGGGACCCAGTACTTC.